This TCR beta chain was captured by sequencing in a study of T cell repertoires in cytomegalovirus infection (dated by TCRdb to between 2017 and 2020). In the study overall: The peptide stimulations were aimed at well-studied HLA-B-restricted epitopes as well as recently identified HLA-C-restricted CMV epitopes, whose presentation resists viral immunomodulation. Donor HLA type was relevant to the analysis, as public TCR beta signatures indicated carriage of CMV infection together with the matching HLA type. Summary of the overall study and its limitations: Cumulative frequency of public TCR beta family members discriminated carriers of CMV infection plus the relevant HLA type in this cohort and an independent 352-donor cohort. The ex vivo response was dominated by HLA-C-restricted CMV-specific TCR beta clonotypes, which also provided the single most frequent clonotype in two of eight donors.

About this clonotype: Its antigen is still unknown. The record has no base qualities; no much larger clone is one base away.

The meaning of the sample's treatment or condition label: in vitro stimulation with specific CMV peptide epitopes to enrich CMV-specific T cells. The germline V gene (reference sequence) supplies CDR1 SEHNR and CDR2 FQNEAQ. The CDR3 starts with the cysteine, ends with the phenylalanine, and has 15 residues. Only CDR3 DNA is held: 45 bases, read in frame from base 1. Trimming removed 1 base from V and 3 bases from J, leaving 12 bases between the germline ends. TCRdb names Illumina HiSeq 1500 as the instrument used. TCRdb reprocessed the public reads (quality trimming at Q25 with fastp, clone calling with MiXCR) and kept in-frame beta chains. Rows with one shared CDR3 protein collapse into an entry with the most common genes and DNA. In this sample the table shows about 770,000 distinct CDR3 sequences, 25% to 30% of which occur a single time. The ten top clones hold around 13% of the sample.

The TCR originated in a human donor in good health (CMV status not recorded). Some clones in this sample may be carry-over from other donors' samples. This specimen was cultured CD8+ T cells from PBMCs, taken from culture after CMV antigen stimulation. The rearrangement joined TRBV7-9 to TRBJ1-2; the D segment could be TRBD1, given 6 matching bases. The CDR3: CASSLDPTGDYGYTF. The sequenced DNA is TGTGCCAGCAGCTTAGACCCGACAGGTGACTATGGCTACACCTTC.